This T cell receptor beta chain was recorded in a study of OX40 agonist ivuxolimab in advanced cancers. Sequenced by immunoSEQ multiplex PCR; TCRdb stores in-frame clones only, minus some. In the table there are some 99,000 clones, approximately 83% of which are singletons. Excluded were patients having autoimmune disease history or systemic immunosuppression. The source of this sequence is an adult with an advanced solid tumor such as melanoma, head and neck, liver or kidney cancer. The specimen comprised CD4+ or CD8+ T cells sorted from blood, sampled in a trial of the OX40 agonist ivuxolimab.

This CDR3 reads CASSVAAGSYEQYF. CDR3 nucleotide sequence: TGTGCCAGCAGCGTAGCTGCCGGTAGCTACGAGCAGTACTTC. The chain has TRBV9 and TRBJ2-7; D is unresolved. Trimming took off 0 bases at V and 3 bases at J, with 10 bases between the two ends. The CDR3 consists of 14 residues. The germline CDR1 and CDR2 sequences are SGDLS and YYNGEE.